This TCR beta chain appears in the sequencing data of a study of blood T cell repertoires in COVID-19. The overall study: From T cells, B-cell-depleted T cells, or PBMCs came the material, which was cDNA or gDNA.

Sequencing used immunoSEQ multiplex PCR; TCRdb keeps in-frame clones, though not all of them. The sample records 150,000 to 200,000 clones, 75% to 85% being singletons. Germline-derived CDR1 and CDR2 are MNHEY and SMNVEV (reference sequence). The J segment lost 8 bases and the V segment lost 5 bases, leaving 19 bases of the junction unmatched. This CDR3 spans 17 amino acids. Sequences were obtained from peripheral blood. This receptor was obtained from a human donor in a cohort sampled during active COVID-19. The chain joins TRBV27 to TRBJ1-2, with 8 bases matching TRBD1. The CDR3 DNA follows: TGTGCCAGCAGTGGGATAGCTGGTGGCAGGGGGCTGTTCGGCTACACCTTC. It is translated as CASSGIAGGRGLFGYTF.